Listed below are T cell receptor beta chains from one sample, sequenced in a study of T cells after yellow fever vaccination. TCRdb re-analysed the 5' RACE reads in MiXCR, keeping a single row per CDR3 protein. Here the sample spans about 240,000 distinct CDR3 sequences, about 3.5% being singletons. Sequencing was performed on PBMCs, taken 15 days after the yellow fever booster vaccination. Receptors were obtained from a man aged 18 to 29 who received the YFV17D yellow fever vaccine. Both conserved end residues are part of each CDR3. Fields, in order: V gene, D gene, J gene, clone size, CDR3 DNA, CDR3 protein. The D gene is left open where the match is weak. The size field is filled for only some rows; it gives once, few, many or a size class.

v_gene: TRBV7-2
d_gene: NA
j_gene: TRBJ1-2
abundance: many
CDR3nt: TGTGCCAGCAGCGCAACAGCCCTCTATGGCTACACCTTC
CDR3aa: CASSATALYGYTF

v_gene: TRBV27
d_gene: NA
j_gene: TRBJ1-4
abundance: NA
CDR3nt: TGTGCCAGCAGTGGCATTGCAACTAATGAAAAACTGTTTTTT
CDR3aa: CASSGIATNEKLFF

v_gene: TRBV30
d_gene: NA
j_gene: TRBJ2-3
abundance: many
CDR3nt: TGTGCCTGGAACCGACCCACAGATACGCAGTATTTT
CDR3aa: CAWNRPTDTQYF

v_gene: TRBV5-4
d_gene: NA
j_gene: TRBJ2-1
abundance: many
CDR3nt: TGTGCCAGCAGCTTGGGTTTGCTGAGTAGTGGTTACAATGAGCAGTTCTTC
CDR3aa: CASSLGLLSSGYNEQFF

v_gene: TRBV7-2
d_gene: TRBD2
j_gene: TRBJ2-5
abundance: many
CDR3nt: TGTGCCAGCAGCTTACCCAGCGGGGGGGCCAAGACCCAGTACTTC
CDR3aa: CASSLPSGGAKTQYF

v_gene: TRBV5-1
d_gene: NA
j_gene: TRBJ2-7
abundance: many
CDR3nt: TGCGCCAGCAGCGTATATCGGGACACCGAAAAGACCTACGAGCAGTACTTC
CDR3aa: CASSVYRDTEKTYEQYF

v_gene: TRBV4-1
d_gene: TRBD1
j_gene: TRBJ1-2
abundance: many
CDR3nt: TGCGCCAGCAGCCAAGGACAGGGGGCCGACTATGGCTACACCTTC
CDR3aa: CASSQGQGADYGYTF

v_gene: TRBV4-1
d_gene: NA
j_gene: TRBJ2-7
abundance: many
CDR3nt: TGCGCCAGCAGCCAAGGGGGGTCCTACGAGCAGTACTTC
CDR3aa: CASSQGGSYEQYF

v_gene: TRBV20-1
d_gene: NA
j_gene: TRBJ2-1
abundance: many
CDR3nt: TGCAGTGCTAGACCCTTGGGAGGTCCTTCCTACAATGAGCAGTTCTTC
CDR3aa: CSARPLGGPSYNEQFF

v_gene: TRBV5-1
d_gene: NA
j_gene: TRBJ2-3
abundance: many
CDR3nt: TGCGCCAGCAGCCTGGAGAGAGATACGCAGTATTTT
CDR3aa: CASSLERDTQYF

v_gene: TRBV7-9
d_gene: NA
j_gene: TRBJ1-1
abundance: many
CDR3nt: TGTGCCAGCAGCCCAAGACAGGTCAACACTGAAGCTTTCTTT
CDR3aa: CASSPRQVNTEAFF

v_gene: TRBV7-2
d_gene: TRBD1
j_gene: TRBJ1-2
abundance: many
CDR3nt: TGTGCCAGCAGCCTCGGGACAGCGCGATCTGGCTACACCTTC
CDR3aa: CASSLGTARSGYTF

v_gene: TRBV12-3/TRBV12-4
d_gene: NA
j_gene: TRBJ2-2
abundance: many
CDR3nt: TGTGCCAGCAGTTTTCGGGGCCTCGGGGAGCTGTTTTTT
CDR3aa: CASSFRGLGELFF

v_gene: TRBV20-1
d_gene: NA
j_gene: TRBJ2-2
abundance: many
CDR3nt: TGCAGTGCTAGAAGTCCCGAAGGCACCGGGGAGCTGTTTTTT
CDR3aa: CSARSPEGTGELFF

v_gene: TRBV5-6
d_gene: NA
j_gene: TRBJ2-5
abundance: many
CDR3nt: TGTGCCAGCACAGGACAGTTCCGACAAGAGACCCAGTACTTC
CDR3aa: CASTGQFRQETQYF

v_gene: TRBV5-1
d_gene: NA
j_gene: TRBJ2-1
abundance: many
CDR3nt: TGCGCCAGCAGCTTCCGCTGGGGTGAGCAGTTCTTC
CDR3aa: CASSFRWGEQFF

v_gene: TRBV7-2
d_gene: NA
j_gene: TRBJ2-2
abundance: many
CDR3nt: TGTGCCAGCAGCTTAAGATCGCAGCTGTTTTTT
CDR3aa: CASSLRSQLFF

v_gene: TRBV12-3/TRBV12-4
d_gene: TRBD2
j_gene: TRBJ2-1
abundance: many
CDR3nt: TGTGCCAGCAGTTTAGATTTAGCGGGGGCCTCCTACAATGAGCAGTTCTTC
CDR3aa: CASSLDLAGASYNEQFF

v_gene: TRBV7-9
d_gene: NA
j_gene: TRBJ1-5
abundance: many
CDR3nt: TGTGCCAGCAGCTCCAGTAGGCAGCCCCAGCATTTT
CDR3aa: CASSSSRQPQHF

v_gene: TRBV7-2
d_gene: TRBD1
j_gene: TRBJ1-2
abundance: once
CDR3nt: TGTGCCAGCAGCTTAGATAGCGGGACAGCCTTCGATGGCTACACCTTC
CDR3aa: CASSLDSGTAFDGYTF

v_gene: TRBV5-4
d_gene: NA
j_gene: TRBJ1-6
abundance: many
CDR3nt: TGTGCCAGCAGCGCGACGGGGGTGAATTCACCCCTCCACTTT
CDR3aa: CASSATGVNSPLHF

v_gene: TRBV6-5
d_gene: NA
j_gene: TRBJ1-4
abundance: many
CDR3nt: TGTGCCAGCAGTTACTCGAAAGGAACACCCGAAAAACTGTTTTTT
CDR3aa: CASSYSKGTPEKLFF

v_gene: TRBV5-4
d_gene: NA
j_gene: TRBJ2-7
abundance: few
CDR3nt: TGTGCCAGCAGTTTTCGGGGGAGAGCCTACGAGCAGTACTTC
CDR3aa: CASSFRGRAYEQYF

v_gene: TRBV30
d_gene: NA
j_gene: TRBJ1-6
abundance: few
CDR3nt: TGTGCCTGGTGTAAGGGGGGGCATTCACCCCTCCACTTT
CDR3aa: CAWCKGGHSPLHF